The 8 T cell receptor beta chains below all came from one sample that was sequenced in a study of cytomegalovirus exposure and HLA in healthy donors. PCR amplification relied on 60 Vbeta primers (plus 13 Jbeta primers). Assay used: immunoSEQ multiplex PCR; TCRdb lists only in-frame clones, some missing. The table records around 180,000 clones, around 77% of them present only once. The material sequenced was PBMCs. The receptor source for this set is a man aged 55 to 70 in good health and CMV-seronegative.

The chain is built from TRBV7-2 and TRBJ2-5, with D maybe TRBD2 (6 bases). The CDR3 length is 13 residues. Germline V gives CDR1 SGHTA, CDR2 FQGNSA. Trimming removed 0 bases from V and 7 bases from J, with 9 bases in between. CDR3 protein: CASSLAGRTTQYF. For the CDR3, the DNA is TGTGCCAGCAGCTTAGCGGGGAGGACGACCCAGTACTTC.

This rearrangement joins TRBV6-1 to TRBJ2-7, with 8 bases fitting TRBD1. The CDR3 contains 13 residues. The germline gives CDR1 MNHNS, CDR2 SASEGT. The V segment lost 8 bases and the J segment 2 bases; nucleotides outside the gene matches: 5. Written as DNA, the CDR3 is TGTGCCAGCCAAAACAGGGGGACCTACGAGCAGTACTTC. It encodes CASQNRGTYEQYF.

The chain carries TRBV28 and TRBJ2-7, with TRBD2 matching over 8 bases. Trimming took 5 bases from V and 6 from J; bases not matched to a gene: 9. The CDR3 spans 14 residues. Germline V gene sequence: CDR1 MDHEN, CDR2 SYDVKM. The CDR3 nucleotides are TGTGCCAGCAGTCCCCCGGGAGGGATCAGCGAGCAGTACTTC. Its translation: CASSPPGGISEQYF.

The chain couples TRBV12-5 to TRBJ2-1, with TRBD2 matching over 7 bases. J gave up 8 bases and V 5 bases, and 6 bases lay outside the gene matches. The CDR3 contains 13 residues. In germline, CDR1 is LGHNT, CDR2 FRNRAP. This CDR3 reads CASGGGGGDEQFF. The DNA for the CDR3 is TGTGCTAGTGGTGGGGGGGGAGGCGATGAGCAGTTCTTC.

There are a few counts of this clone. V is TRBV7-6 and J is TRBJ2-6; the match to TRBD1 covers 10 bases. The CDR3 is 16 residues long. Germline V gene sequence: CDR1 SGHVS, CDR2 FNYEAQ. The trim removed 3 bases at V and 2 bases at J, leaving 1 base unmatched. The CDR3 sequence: CASSFGTGAGANVLTF. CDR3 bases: TGTGCCAGCAGCTTCGGGACAGGGGCTGGGGCCAACGTCCTGACTTTC.

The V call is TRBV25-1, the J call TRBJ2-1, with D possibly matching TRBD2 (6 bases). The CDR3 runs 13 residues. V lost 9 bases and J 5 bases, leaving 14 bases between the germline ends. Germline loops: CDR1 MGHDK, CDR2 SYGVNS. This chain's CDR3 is CASAGSLNNEQFF. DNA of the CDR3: TGTGCCAGTGCGGGGAGCCTAAACAATGAGCAGTTCTTC.

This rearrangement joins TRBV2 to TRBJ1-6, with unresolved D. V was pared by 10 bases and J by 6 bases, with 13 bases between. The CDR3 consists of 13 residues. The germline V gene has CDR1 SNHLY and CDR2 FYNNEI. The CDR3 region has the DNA TGTGCCACCCACGGGTTTCTTAATTCACCCCTCCACTTT. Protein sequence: CATHGFLNSPLHF.

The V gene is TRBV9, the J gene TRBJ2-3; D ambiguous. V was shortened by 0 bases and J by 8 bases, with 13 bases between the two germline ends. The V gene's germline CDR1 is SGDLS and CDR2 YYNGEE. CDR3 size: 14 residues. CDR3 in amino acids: CASSVGGEAATQYF. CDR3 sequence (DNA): TGTGCCAGCAGCGTAGGTGGAGAAGCAGCTACGCAGTATTTT.